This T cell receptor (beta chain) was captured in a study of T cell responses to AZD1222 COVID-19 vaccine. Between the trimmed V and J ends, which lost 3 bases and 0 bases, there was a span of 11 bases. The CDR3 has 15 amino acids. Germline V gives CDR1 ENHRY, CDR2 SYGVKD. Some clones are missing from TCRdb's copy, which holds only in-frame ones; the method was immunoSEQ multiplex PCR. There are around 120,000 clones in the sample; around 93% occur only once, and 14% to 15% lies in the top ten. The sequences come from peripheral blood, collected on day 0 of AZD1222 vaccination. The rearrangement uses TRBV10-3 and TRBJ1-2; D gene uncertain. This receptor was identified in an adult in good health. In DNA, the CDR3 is TGTGCCATCAGTGATATGGCAAATTCTAACTATGGCTACACCTTC. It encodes CAISDMANSNYGYTF.